Listed below are T cell receptor beta chains from one sample, sequenced in a study of shared T cell receptors in the human thymus. Clones were sequenced by immunoSEQ multiplex PCR, and TCRdb holds only the in-frame ones, with some missing. The sample carries about 380,000 clones, around 93% recorded once. Sequencing was performed on thymocytes. All receptors come from a human donor. The CDR3 runs from the conserved cysteine through the conserved F or W. A D gene is named only where the DNA matches it firmly. For some rows the clone size is stated as once, few or many, or as a class when expanded; others skip it.

size	V	D	J	DNA	CDR3
.	TRBV12-5	.	TRBJ1-2	TGTGCTAGTGGTTTGGTACTGGGTCCCCCCCGGTTAGATGGCTACACCTTC	CASGLVLGPPRLDGYTF
.	TRBV29-1	TRBD1	TRBJ2-2	TGCAGCGTTGTGACAGGGCTGAACACCGGGGAGCTGTTTTTT	CSVVTGLNTGELFF
.	TRBV5-1	TRBD2	TRBJ2-1	TGCGCCAGCAGCAGACGACTAGCGGGGCCCTACAATGAGCAGTTCTTC	CASSRRLAGPYNEQFF
once	TRBV19	TRBD2	TRBJ2-1	TGTGCCAGTAGTATCCAGCGGGAGGGCTCCTACAATGAGCAGTTCTTC	CASSIQREGSYNEQFF
.	TRBV28	TRBD2	TRBJ2-2	TGTGCCAGCAGAGGGCGGGAGGGGGGCACCGGGGAGCTGTTTTTT	CASRGREGGTGELFF
.	TRBV27	.	TRBJ1-2	TGTGCCAGCAGTTTACGGGCAGGGCGTGGCTACACCTTC	CASSLRAGRGYTF
.	TRBV19	.	TRBJ2-4	TGTGCCAGTAGTTCCCGACAGGTGCAGGACATTCAGTACTTC	CASSSRQVQDIQYF
.	TRBV4-3	TRBD2	TRBJ2-5	TGCGCCAGCAGCCGCCCACCCATACTAGCGGGAAGAGAGACCCAGTACTTC	CASSRPPILAGRETQYF
.	TRBV10-3	.	TRBJ2-1	TGTGCCATCAGTGAGGAGGAGGATGAGCAGTTCTTC	CAISEEEDEQFF
.	TRBV27	TRBD2	TRBJ2-1	TGTGCCACCCATACTAGCGGGAAAAAAAAGGGGAATGAGCAGTTCTTC	CATHTSGKKKGNEQFF
.	TRBV6-6	.	TRBJ1-1	TGTGCCAGCAGTTACTCGGCAGGGGTGATGAACACTGAAGCTTTCTTT	CASSYSAGVMNTEAFF
.	TRBV27	TRBD1	TRBJ2-3	TGTGCCAGCAGTCTCAGGACAGGGGGTGACACAGATACGCAGTATTTT	CASSLRTGGDTDTQYF
.	TRBV29-1	TRBD1	TRBJ1-3	TGCAGCGTTGACGTGGACAGGGGAAACACCATATATTTT	CSVDVDRGNTIYF
.	TRBV19	.	TRBJ2-7	TGTGCCAGTACGCGTCAGGGGAGCTACGAGCAGTACTTC	CASTRQGSYEQYF
.	TRBV15	.	TRBJ1-1	TGTGCCACCAGCAGAGACGATGGGAGGGGGACTGAAGCTTTCTTT	CATSRDDGRGTEAFF
once	TRBV4-3	TRBD1	TRBJ1-1	TGCGCCAGCAGCCAAATAAAATCCGGGACAGGGAACACTGAAGCTTTCTTT	CASSQIKSGTGNTEAFF
once	TRBV6-1	.	TRBJ2-3	TGTGCCAGCAGTGAGAAGCGGCGCACAGATACGCAGTATTTT	CASSEKRRTDTQYF
.	TRBV15	.	TRBJ1-5	TGTGCCACCAGCTACACCCGGGGTTATAGCAATCAGCCCCAGCATTTT	CATSYTRGYSNQPQHF
.	TRBV2	TRBD2	TRBJ2-3	TGTGCCAGCAGTGAACTAGCGGGAGGTAGCAGCACAGATACGCAGTATTTT	CASSELAGGSSTDTQYF
.	TRBV5-4	.	TRBJ2-3	TGTGCCATCCACCCGGGACCCAGGGGAGATACGCAGTATTTT	CAIHPGPRGDTQYF
.	TRBV10-3	TRBD2	TRBJ2-1	TGTGCCATCAGTGAGACTAGCGGGAAAGATTGCAATGAGCAGTTCTTC	CAISETSGKDCNEQFF
.	TRBV7-2	.	TRBJ2-7	TGTGCCAGCAGCTTAGGTGGTCGCTCCTACGAGCAGTACTTC	CASSLGGRSYEQYF
.	TRBV7-3	TRBD1	TRBJ2-3	TGTGCCAGCAGCCCTAACGGGACAGGAACGCAGTATTTT	CASSPNGTGTQYF
.	TRBV14	.	TRBJ2-1	TGTGCCAGCAGCCAAGGGCAGGTGCCGGGAGAGTCGAGCGAGCAGTTCTTC	CASSQGQVPGESSEQFF
once	TRBV11-3	.	TRBJ2-2	TGTGCCAGCAGCCCTCAAGCGGGGCAGGGGGCACCGAACACCGGGGAGCTGTTTTTT	CASSPQAGQGAPNTGELFF
.	TRBV6-1	.	TRBJ2-4	TGTGCCAGCAGTGCCGCAGGGCATGATAGAAACATTCAGTACTTC	CASSAAGHDRNIQYF
.	TRBV7-2	TRBD1	TRBJ1-4	TGTGCCAGCAGCCCCGTAGCGGACAGGGAGAATGAAAAACTGTTTTTT	CASSPVADRENEKLFF
.	TRBV27	.	TRBJ1-2	TGTGCCAGCAGCTATGGTTCTAACTATGGCTACACCTTC	CASSYGSNYGYTF
.	TRBV6-5	.	TRBJ1-5	TGTGCCAGCAGTTTCAATTATAGCAATCAGCCCCAGCATTTT	CASSFNYSNQPQHF
.	TRBV7-8	.	TRBJ2-1	TGTGCCAGCAGCTCGACAGTTAATGAGCAGTTCTTC	CASSSTVNEQFF